The 9 T cell receptor beta chains below come from one sample, sequenced in a study of blood T cell repertoires in COVID-19. Clones were read by immunoSEQ multiplex PCR, and TCRdb kept only the in-frame ones, dropping some. The table has some 82,000 clones, about four fifths seen once; the top ten hold around 39%. Sequenced material: peripheral blood. The receptors were sampled from a man aged 80 or over with active or convalescent COVID-19.

The gene calls are TRBV18 and TRBJ1-5; 7 bases agree with TRBD1. Germline V gives CDR1 KGHSH, CDR2 LQKENI. The V gene end was trimmed by 6 bases and the J gene end by 10 bases; junction bases not matched to a gene: 9. The CDR3 spans 13 residues. DNA for the CDR3: TGTGCCAGCTCTCAGACAGGGACAAGCCCCCAGCATTTT. Amino acid sequence: CASSQTGTSPQHF.

This chain uses TRBV29-1 with TRBJ2-7, with D possibly matching TRBD1 (6 bases). The CDR3 sequence is 12 residues long. Germline CDR1 and CDR2: SQVTM and ANQGSEA. V lost 5 bases, J lost 5 bases, and 13 bases lay in between. CDR3 protein: CSVKQGGDEQYF. CDR3 nucleotides: TGCAGCGTTAAGCAAGGGGGAGACGAGCAGTACTTC.

The chain combines TRBV7-8 with TRBJ2-7; the D gene is possibly TRBD2 (6 bases). V lost 5 bases to trimming and J lost 4 bases, with 9 bases between them. This CDR3 has 12 residues. Germline CDR1 SGHVS, CDR2 FQNEAQ. The CDR3 loop reads CASSLSGYEQYF. CDR3 nucleotides: TGTGCCAGCAGCCTTAGCGGTTACGAGCAGTACTTC.

This clone was detected a few times. The chain uses TRBV11-2 and TRBJ2-2, with TRBD1 as a possible D gene (7 bases). From germline, CDR1 is SGHAT and CDR2 FQNNGV. V lost 4 bases, J lost 5 bases, and 14 bases lay in between. CDR3 length equals 15 residues. CDR3 sequence (DNA): TGTGCCAGCAGCTCCTTGACAGGGAGGACCGGGGAGCTGTTTTTT. It encodes CASSSLTGRTGELFF.

V and J are TRBV2 and TRBJ1-2, with D uncertain. The CDR3 totals 12 residues. V was cut by 4 bases and J by 6 bases, with 9 bases left in between. Germline CDR1 is SNHLY and CDR2 is FYNNEI. In DNA, the CDR3 is TGTGCCAGCAGTGGGGCAGGTGATGGCTACACCTTC. Protein sequence: CASSGAGDGYTF.

The V call is TRBV3-1 (or the pseudogene TRBV3-2), the J call TRBJ1-5; 7 bases map to TRBD1. V shed 4 bases and J 1 base; nucleotides not matched to a gene: 1. CDR1 is LGHDT, CDR2 YNNKEL, per germline (reference sequence). The CDR3 runs 14 residues. The CDR3: CASSLGQSNQPQHF. The CDR3 DNA reads as TGTGCCAGCAGCCTGGGACAGAGCAATCAGCCCCAGCATTTT.

This clone was seen only once. The chain employs TRBV29-1 and TRBJ2-7; maybe TRBD1 (5 bases). CDR3 length: 13 residues. The V end lost 1 base, the J end lost 2 bases, and 9 bases lay between the germline ends. The V gene's germline CDR1 is SQVTM and CDR2 ANQGSEA. CDR3 nucleotide sequence: TGCAGCGTTGAAGGCGGCAGGGCCTACGAGCAGTACTTC. It translates to CSVEGGRAYEQYF.

The gene calls are TRBV11-2 and TRBJ2-7; the match to TRBD2 covers 8 bases. CDR3 length: 15 residues. Germline-derived CDR1 and CDR2 are SGHAT and FQNNGV. Trimming took 5 bases from V and 1 from J; bases not matched to a gene: 7. The CDR3 spells CASSQLAGKSYEQYF. In nucleotides, the CDR3 is TGTGCCAGCAGCCAATTAGCGGGGAAGTCCTACGAGCAGTACTTC.

Only one count was recorded for this clone. The V and J genes are TRBV4-1 and TRBJ2-1; D is possibly TRBD2 (7 bases). Germline V gives CDR1 MGHRA, CDR2 YSYEKL. CDR3 length equals 17 residues. V was cut by 4 bases and J by 12 bases, with 28 bases left in between. CDR3 bases: TGCGCCAGCAGCCGGGACTACCGGGACACCGAAGTCTTGGGGCAGTTCTTC. Translated: CASSRDYRDTEVLGQFF.